This is a list of T cell receptor beta chains from one sample in a study of blood T cells in healthy people across ages. MiXCR, run by TCRdb on the 5' RACE reads, gives a single entry per CDR3 protein. The profile shows 550,000 to 800,000 distinct CDR3 sequences, around 21% of them singletons. Sample: blood. The receptors come from a man between 65 and 80 years old in good health. Each CDR3 is given with its conserved first and last residue. D genes are given only for firm matches. Not every row has a clone size; where given, it reads once, few, many or a size class.

size	V	J	D	DNA	CDR3
.	TRBV6-7	TRBJ2-4	TRBD2	TGTGCCAGCCCGAGGGCAGGGACTAGCAAGGACATTCAGTACTTC	CASPRAGTSKDIQYF
few	TRBV7-2	TRBJ2-3	.	TGTGCCAGCCTTTCTGCATCGGGGATGGATACGCAGTATTTT	CASLSASGMDTQYF
.	TRBV18	TRBJ1-5	.	TGTGCCAGCTCACCAGGGGCTGGCAATCAGCCCCAGCATTTT	CASSPGAGNQPQHF
.	TRBV5-6	TRBJ2-7	.	TGTGCCAGCAGCGACACTAGGGGAGACTACGAGCAGTACTTC	CASSDTRGDYEQYF
.	TRBV20-1	TRBJ2-1	TRBD2	TGCAGTGCTAGAGCTCGGCTAGCGGGCACCTACAATGAGCAGTTCTTC	CSARARLAGTYNEQFF
few	TRBV10-3	TRBJ2-2	TRBD2	TGTGCCATCAGTAGACTAGCGGGCCCCGAGAACACCGGGGAGCTGTTTTTT	CAISRLAGPENTGELFF
few	TRBV12-5	TRBJ2-2	TRBD2	TGTGCTAGTGGTTTAGGGCTAGCGGAGAACACCGGGGAGCTGTTTTTT	CASGLGLAENTGELFF
.	TRBV7-2	TRBJ2-7	.	TGTGCCAGCAGCTTATTCAGGGCAAACATCGAGCAGTACTTC	CASSLFRANIEQYF
.	TRBV20-1	TRBJ2-1	TRBD2	TGCAGTGCTAGGTCAACAGACTCGGGACTAGCGGGAATTCATGAGCAGTTCTTC	CSARSTDSGLAGIHEQFF
.	TRBV29-1	TRBJ2-1	TRBD2	TGCAGCGTCGAGGGACTAGCGGAGTACAATGAGCAGTTCTTC	CSVEGLAEYNEQFF
few	TRBV28	TRBJ2-4	.	TGTGCCAGCAGATCGGTCGACGGGTCCAAAAACATTCAGTACTTC	CASRSVDGSKNIQYF
few	TRBV4-1	TRBJ2-5	.	TGCGCCAGCAGCCGGACATTCCAAGAGACCCAGTACTTC	CASSRTFQETQYF
.	TRBV20-1	TRBJ2-3	TRBD2	TGCAGTGCTAGAGATACTAGCGGGAGCACAGATACGCAGTATTTT	CSARDTSGSTDTQYF
many	TRBV28	TRBJ2-3	.	TGTGCCAGCAGTTTGCAGGGCCCAGATACGCAGTATTTT	CASSLQGPDTQYF
.	TRBV28	TRBJ2-3	TRBD1	TGTGCCAGCAGTTCACAGGGGAAGAAAGTAGATACGCAGTATTTT	CASSSQGKKVDTQYF
few	TRBV9	TRBJ2-5	.	TGTGCCAGCAGCGTATTCGGCCAGGCCGGGGAGACCCAGTACTTC	CASSVFGQAGETQYF
many	TRBV7-9	TRBJ1-1	TRBD1	TGTGCCAGCAGCGGACAGGGGCCGAACACTGAAGCTTTCTTT	CASSGQGPNTEAFF
.	TRBV6-5	TRBJ1-3	.	TGTGCCAGCAGTTACACCCAGACGGCGTTCTCTGGAAACACCATATATTTT	CASSYTQTAFSGNTIYF
.	TRBV7-2	TRBJ2-2	.	TGTGCCAGCAGCTTAAACGAGGTTTCGGTCGGGGAGCTGTTTTTT	CASSLNEVSVGELFF
.	TRBV6-1	TRBJ1-4	TRBD1	TGTGCCAGCAACCCGGGACAGCCTCCTGAAAAACTGTTTTTT	CASNPGQPPEKLFF
.	TRBV20-1	TRBJ1-5	.	TGCAGTGCTAGAGTAGGACGCTTGGGTTCGCAGCCCCAGCATTTT	CSARVGRLGSQPQHF
.	TRBV19	TRBJ2-2	.	TGTGCCAGTAGTCGCGTAGACAGGAGCACCGGGGAGCTGTTTTTT	CASSRVDRSTGELFF
many	TRBV5-1	TRBJ2-2	.	TGCGCCAGCAGCTCCACGTCCTCGGCCGGGGAGCTGTTTTTT	CASSSTSSAGELFF
few	TRBV3-1	TRBJ1-1	TRBD1	TGTGCCAGCAGCCAAGGGGGACAGGCCACTGAAGCTTTCTTT	CASSQGGQATEAFF
.	TRBV2	TRBJ2-5	.	TGTGCCAGCAGTGAATTAGGACTAGAGACCCAGTACTTC	CASSELGLETQYF
.	TRBV25-1	TRBJ2-2	.	TGTGCCAGCCGACAGAACACCGGGGAGCTGTTTTTT	CASRQNTGELFF
.	TRBV6-5	TRBJ1-2	.	TGTGCCAGCATGTCAGGGGCCTATGGCTACACCTTC	CASMSGAYGYTF
few	TRBV5-1	TRBJ1-1	.	TGCGCCAGCAGCTTGACGGAATTGAACACTGAAGCTTTCTTT	CASSLTELNTEAFF
.	TRBV20-1	TRBJ1-3	.	TGCAGTGCTAGAGCACCCTCTGGAAACACCATATATTTT	CSARAPSGNTIYF
few	TRBV2	TRBJ1-1	.	TGTGCCAGCAATTTTAGGAGTGAAGCTTTCTTT	CASNFRSEAFF
few	TRBV11-2	TRBJ2-5	.	TGTGCCAGCAGCTTAGCCCGGGTGGAGACCCAGTACTTC	CASSLARVETQYF
.	TRBV12-3/TRBV12-4	TRBJ2-6	.	TGTGCCAGCAGCTCGCCCAGGGTCTCTGGGGCCAACGTCCTGACTTTC	CASSSPRVSGANVLTF
few	TRBV28	TRBJ1-6	.	TGTGCCAGCAGTTTAGGGGGAGCGCTCCGGAGTTCACCCCTCCACTTT	CASSLGGALRSSPLHF
few	TRBV5-1	TRBJ2-1	TRBD1	TGCGCCAGCAGCTTGTCGCCACAGGGGAACAACAATGAGCAGTTCTTC	CASSLSPQGNNNEQFF
few	TRBV3-1	TRBJ1-2	TRBD1	TGTGCCAGCAGCCAAGGACAGGGGGCAGGCGGCTACACCTTC	CASSQGQGAGGYTF
few	TRBV20-1	TRBJ2-2	.	TGCAGTGCTAGAGAAGGGGGTTCGACCGGGGAGCTGTTTTTT	CSAREGGSTGELFF
few	TRBV20-1	TRBJ2-5	.	TGCAGTGCTAGTGTAGCATCGCTGGAGACCCAGTACTTC	CSASVASLETQYF
.	TRBV7-2	TRBJ2-5	TRBD1	TGTGCCAGCAGCCACGGACAGGGGTGGGAGACCCAGTACTTC	CASSHGQGWETQYF
.	TRBV20-1	TRBJ2-5	TRBD1	TGCAGCGGGACAGAGCAAGAGACCCAGTACTTC	CSGTEQETQYF
few	TRBV20-1	TRBJ2-1	TRBD2	TGCAGTGAGGCGGCTAGCGGGAGGAATGAGCAGTTCTTC	CSEAASGRNEQFF
.	TRBV6-5	TRBJ2-5	.	TGTGCCAGCAGTTGGGGCAGTCCAGAAGAGACCCAGTACTTC	CASSWGSPEETQYF
.	TRBV3-1	TRBJ1-4	.	TGTGCCAGCAGCCAAGAGGGATTTGCAACTAATGAAAAACTGTTTTTT	CASSQEGFATNEKLFF
few	TRBV7-9	TRBJ2-1	TRBD2	TGTGCCAGCAGCTTAGCAAGCGGGAGGGCTGGTGAGCAGTTCTTC	CASSLASGRAGEQFF
.	TRBV6-5	TRBJ2-3	TRBD1	TGTGCCAGCAGTTACATGCGGGACAGGGGAAGAAGAAGCACAGATACGCAGTATTTT	CASSYMRDRGRRSTDTQYF
.	TRBV12-3/TRBV12-4	TRBJ2-1	TRBD1	TGTGCCAGCAGCCACGGACAGGCTAACAATGAGCAGTTCTTC	CASSHGQANNEQFF
.	TRBV7-9	TRBJ2-7	.	TGTGCCAGCAGCTTAGCCGGGACTTATTCCTACGAGCAGTACTTC	CASSLAGTYSYEQYF
.	TRBV7-2	TRBJ2-1	.	TGTGCCAGCAGCCGAAGGGGGAACAATGAGCAGTTCTTC	CASSRRGNNEQFF
few	TRBV10-3	TRBJ2-7	.	TGTGCCATCAGTAAGGGGGGGACGGCCTACGAGCAGTACTTC	CAISKGGTAYEQYF